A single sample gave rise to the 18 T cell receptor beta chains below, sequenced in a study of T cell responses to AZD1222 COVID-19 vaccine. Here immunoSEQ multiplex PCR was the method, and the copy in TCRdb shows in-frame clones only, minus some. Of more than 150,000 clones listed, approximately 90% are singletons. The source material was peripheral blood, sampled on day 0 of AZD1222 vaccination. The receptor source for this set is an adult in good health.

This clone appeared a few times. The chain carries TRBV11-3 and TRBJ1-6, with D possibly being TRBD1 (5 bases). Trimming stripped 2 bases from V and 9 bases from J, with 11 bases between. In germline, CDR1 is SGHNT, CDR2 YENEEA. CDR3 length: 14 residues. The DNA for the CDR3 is TGTGCCAGCAGCTTACAGGGAGACGGTTCACCCCTCCACTTT. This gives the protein CASSLQGDGSPLHF.

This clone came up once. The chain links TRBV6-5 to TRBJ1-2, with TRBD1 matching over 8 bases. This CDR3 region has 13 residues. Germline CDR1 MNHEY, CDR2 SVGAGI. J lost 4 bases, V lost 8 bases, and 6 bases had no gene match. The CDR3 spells CASYRGTGYGYTF. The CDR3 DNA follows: TGTGCCAGCTACCGAGGGACAGGCTATGGCTACACCTTC.

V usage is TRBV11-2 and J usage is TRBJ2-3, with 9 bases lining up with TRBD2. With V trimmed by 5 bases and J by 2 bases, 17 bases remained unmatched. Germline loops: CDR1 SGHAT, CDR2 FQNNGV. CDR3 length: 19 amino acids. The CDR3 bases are TGTGCCAGCAGCCTAATACTAGGGGCGGGGGGGAAGTTCACAGATACGCAGTATTTT. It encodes CASSLILGAGGKFTDTQYF.

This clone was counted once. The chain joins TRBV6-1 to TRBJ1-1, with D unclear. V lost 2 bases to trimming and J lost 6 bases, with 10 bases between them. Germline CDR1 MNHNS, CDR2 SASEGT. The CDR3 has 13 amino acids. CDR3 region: CASSERQNAEAFF. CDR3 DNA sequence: TGTGCCAGCAGTGAAAGACAAAACGCTGAAGCTTTCTTT.

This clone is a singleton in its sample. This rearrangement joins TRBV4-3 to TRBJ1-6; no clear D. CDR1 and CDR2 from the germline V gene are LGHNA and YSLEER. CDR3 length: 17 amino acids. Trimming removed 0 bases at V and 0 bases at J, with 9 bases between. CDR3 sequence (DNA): TGCGCCAGCAGCCAAGATCCAGCAAGCTCCTATAATTCACCCCTCCACTTT. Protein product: CASSQDPASSYNSPLHF.

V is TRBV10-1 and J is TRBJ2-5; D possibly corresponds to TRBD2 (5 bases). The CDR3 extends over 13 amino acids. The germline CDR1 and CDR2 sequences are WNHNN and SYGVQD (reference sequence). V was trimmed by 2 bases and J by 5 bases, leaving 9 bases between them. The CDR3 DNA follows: TGCGCCAGCAGTGAGGAGGGATCGGAGACCCAGTACTTC. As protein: CASSEEGSETQYF.

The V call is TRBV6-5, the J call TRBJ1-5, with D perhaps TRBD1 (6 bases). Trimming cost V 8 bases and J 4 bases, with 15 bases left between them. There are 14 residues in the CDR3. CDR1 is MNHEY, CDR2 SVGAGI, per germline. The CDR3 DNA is TGTGCCAGCCGAATGTGGCAGGGGAATCAGCCCCAGCATTTT. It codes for CASRMWQGNQPQHF.

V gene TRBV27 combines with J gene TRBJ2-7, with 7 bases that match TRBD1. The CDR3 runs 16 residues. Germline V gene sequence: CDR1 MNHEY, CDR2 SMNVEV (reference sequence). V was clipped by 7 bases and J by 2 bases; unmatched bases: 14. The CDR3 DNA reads TGTGCCAGCACCGTTACAAGGGGGCAGGGGGCCTACGAGCAGTACTTC. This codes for CASTVTRGQGAYEQYF.

The CDR3 DNA reads TGTGCCAGCAGTTTAATCAATCAGCCCCAGCATTTT. Translating gives CASSLINQPQHF. This chain joins TRBV28 and TRBJ1-5; no clear D gene. The CDR3 totals 12 residues. Looked up from germline, CDR1 is MDHEN and CDR2 is SYDVKM. Between the trimmed V and J ends, which lost 2 bases and 3 bases, there was a span of 2 bases.

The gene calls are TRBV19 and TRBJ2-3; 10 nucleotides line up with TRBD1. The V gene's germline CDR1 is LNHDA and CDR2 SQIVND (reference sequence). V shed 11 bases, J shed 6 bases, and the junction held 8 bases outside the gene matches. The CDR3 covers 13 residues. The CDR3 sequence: CAVRQGAGDTQYF. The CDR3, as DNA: TGTGCCGTAAGACAGGGGGCGGGGGATACGCAGTATTTT.

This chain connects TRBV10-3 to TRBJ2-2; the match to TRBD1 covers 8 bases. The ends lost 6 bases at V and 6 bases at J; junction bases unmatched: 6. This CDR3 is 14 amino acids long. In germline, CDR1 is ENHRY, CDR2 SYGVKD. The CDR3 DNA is TGTGCCATCAGCCCGGGACAGGTTCCCGGGGAGCTGTTTTTT. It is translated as CAISPGQVPGELFF.

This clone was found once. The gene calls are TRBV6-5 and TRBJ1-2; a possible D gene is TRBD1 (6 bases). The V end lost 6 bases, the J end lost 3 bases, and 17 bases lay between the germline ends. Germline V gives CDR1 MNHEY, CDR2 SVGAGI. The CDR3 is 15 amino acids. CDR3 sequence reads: CASSRRRQDHYGYTF. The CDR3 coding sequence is TGTGCCAGCAGCCGCCGGAGACAGGATCACTATGGCTACACCTTC.

The CDR3 DNA is TGTGCCAGTAGGAAGACGGGGAGCAACTATGGCTACACCTTC. Its protein is CASRKTGSNYGYTF. V usage is TRBV19 and J usage is TRBJ1-2; D remains unclear. V was trimmed by 6 bases and J by 2 bases, leaving 13 bases between them. Per the germline V gene, CDR1 is LNHDA and CDR2 is SQIVND (reference sequence). The CDR3 has 14 amino acids.

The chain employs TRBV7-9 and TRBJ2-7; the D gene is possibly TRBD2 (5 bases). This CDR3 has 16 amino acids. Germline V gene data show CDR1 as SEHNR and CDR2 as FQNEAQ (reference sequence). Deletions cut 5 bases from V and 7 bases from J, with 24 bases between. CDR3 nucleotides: TGTGCCAGCAGCCTGACTTTTTTGGCCGCGTCGGGAGAGCAGTACTTC. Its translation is CASSLTFLAASGEQYF.

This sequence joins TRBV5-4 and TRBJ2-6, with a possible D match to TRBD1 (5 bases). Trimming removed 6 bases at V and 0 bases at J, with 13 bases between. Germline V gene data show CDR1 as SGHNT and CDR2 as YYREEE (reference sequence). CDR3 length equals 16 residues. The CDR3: CASKGRLSSGANVLTF. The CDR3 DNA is TGTGCCAGCAAGGGGCGTCTGAGCTCTGGGGCCAACGTCCTGACTTTC.

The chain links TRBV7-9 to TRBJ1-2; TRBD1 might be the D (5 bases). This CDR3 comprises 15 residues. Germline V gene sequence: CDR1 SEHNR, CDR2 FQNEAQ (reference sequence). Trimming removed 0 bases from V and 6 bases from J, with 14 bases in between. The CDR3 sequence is CASSLAAWGENGYTF. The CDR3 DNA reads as TGTGCCAGCAGCTTAGCGGCGTGGGGGGAAAATGGCTACACCTTC.

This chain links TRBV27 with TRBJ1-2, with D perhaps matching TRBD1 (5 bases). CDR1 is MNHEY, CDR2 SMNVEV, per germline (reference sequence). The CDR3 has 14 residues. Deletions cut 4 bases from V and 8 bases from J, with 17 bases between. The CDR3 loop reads CASSSHDSPGGYTF. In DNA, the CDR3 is TGTGCCAGCAGTTCTCACGACAGCCCCGGAGGCTACACCTTC.

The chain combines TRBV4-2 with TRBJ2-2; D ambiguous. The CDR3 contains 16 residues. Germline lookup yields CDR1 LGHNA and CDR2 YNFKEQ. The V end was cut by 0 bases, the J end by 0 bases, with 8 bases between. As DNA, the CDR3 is TGTGCCAGCAGCCAAGAACAGATTACGAACACCGGGGAGCTGTTTTTT. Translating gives CASSQEQITNTGELFF.